This T cell receptor beta chain was retrieved from a study of technical replicates of blood from a few donors. Libraries were prepared by immunoSEQ multiplex PCR; TCRdb keeps only in-frame clonotypes and omits some of them. The table lists about 49,000 clones, 90% to 95% of them singletons, with about 3.9% in the top ten. V was pared by 2 bases and J by 2 bases, with 14 bases between. The germline gives CDR1 MNHEY, CDR2 SMNVEV (reference sequence). The CDR3 has 16 residues. The genes are TRBV27 and TRBJ2-3, with D possibly TRBD2 on 5 matching bases. The sequenced material came from PBMCs. The sequence came from a human donor in good health. Some clones in this sample may be carry-over from other donors' samples. CDR3 amino acids: CASSLKTGRYTDTQYF. The DNA for the CDR3 is TGTGCCAGCAGTTTAAAAACGGGAAGATACACAGATACGCAGTATTTT.